Included here is one T cell receptor beta chain sequence, with context. Its cognate antigen is unknown. This record belongs to a study of T cell repertoires in cytomegalovirus infection. Overall study: In the study, CMV epitopes included recently identified HLA-C-restricted and well-studied HLA-B-restricted ones. Public signatures in TCR beta pointed to CMV infection and matching HLA type.

Using its own MiXCR run on the reads, TCRdb lists one record per CDR3 protein. The sample lists around 300,000 distinct CDR3 sequences, around 25% seen once, with about an eighth in the top ten. Regarding the study as a whole: Predominance within the ex vivo response was attributable to HLA-C-restricted CMV-specific TCR beta clonotypes. CMV carriers with the relevant HLA were identified by cumulative public TCR beta family frequency.

This CDR3 region has 15 residues. The ends lost 5 bases at V and 4 bases at J; junction bases unmatched: 10. The germline V gene has CDR1 MNHGY and CDR2 SAAAGT. This sequence joins TRBV6-8 and TRBJ2-5; TRBD1 aligns across 7 bases. This sequence was found in a human donor in good health (CMV status not recorded). Some clones in this sample may be carry-over from other donors' samples. The sequences come from cultured PBMCs, collected from culture after CMV antigen stimulation. This chain's CDR3 is CASSPPGQPRETQYF. The CDR3 nucleotides read TGTGCCAGCAGTCCACCGGGACAGCCAAGAGAGACCCAGTACTTC.